Sequencing of this TCR beta chain was carried out in a study of cytotoxic CD8 clonotypes in ibrutinib-treated CLL. Study-level background: With a range of 6 to 36, the median treatment time before response samples were taken was over 9 months. General observations from the study: Clonality went higher at ibrutinib response and then dropped back toward baseline at progression.

Depths of 1 in 200,000 to 1 in 1 million T cells were the sequencing target. Sequenced by immunoSEQ multiplex PCR; TCRdb stores in-frame clones only, minus some. Found here are 70,000 to 85,000 clones, more than 70% of them singletons; the top ten hold approximately 7.7%. Germline CDR1 is KGHSH and CDR2 is LQKENI. J gave up 7 bases and V 3 bases, and 11 bases lay outside the gene matches. CDR3 size: 17 residues. Regarding this clone: Its antigen is undetermined.

Frozen PBMC stocks contributed around 2 micrograms of genomic DNA to the TCR beta libraries. This TCR was sampled from a human donor with chronic lymphocytic leukemia. The chain uses TRBV18 and TRBJ1-6, with 8 bases identical to TRBD1. The sequenced sample was PBMCs, obtained at disease progression, from a patient treated with ibrutinib. CDR3 sequence: CASSPMLTGEGNSPLHF. In DNA, the CDR3 is TGTGCCAGCTCACCGATGCTGACAGGGGAGGGAAATTCACCCCTCCACTTT.